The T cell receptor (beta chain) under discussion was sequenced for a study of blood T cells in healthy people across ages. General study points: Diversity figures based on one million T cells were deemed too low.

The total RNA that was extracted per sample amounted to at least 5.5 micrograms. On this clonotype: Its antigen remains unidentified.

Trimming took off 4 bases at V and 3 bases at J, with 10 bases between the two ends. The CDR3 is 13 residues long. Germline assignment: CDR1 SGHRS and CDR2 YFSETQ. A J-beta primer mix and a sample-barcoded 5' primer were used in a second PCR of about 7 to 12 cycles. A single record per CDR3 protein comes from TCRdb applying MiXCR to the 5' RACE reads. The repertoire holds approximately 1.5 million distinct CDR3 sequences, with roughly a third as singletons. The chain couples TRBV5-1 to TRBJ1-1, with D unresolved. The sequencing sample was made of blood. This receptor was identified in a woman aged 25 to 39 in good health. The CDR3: CASSRTWDTEAFF. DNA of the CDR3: TGCGCCAGCAGCCGGACCTGGGACACTGAAGCTTTCTTT.